This T cell receptor beta chain was sequenced for a study of persistence of HIV-infected CD4 T cells. Cells were stimulated with overlapping HIV-1 Gag 15-mer peptides. Sorted nonresponding memory CD4+ T cells were CD40L-negative, CD69-negative, CD45RO-high. Remarks on this clone: The target antigen is unknown.

The immunoSEQ assay was version 4, run in survey mode. Produced via immunoSEQ multiplex PCR; TCRdb's table is partial and in-frame only. The sample contains around 35,000 clones, around 86% of which appear only once. Germline CDR1 reads SNHLY; CDR2 reads FYNNEI. This CDR3 spans 15 amino acids. V was pared by 5 bases and J by 3 bases, with 16 bases between. The chain carries TRBV2 and TRBJ1-1, with D uncertain. The sample here was cultured CD4+ T cells from PBMCs, taken from a patient who received antiretroviral therapy. This receptor was taken from an adult with HIV. The donor label of this sample is uncertain. The CDR3 loop reads CASSLRRTGDTEAFF. The CDR3 DNA sequence: TGTGCCAGCAGTTTACGACGGACTGGCGACACTGAAGCTTTCTTT.